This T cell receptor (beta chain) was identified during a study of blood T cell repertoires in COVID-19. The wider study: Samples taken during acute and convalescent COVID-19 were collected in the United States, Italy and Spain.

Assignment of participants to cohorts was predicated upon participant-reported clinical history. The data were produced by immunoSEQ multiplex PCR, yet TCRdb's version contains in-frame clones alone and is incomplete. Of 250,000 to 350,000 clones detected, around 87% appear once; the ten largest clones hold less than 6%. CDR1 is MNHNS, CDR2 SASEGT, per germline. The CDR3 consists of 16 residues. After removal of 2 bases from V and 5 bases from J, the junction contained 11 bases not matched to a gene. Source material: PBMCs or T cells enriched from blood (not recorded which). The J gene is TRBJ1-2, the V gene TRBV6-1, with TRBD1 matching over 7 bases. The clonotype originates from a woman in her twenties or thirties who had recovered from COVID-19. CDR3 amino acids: CASSEPTGMALYGYTF. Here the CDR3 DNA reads TGTGCCAGCAGTGAACCGACAGGGATGGCCCTTTATGGCTACACCTTC.